This T cell receptor beta chain stems from a study of blood T cell repertoires in COVID-19. Across the whole study: T cells, B-cell-depleted T cells, or PBMCs supplied cDNA or gDNA.

Using immunoSEQ multiplex PCR, the repertoire was profiled, and TCRdb retains in-frame clones only, with some absent. The sample shows some 250,000 clones, around 89% of them seen only once. The CDR3 length is 15 residues. The germline V gene encodes CDR1 LGHNT and CDR2 FRNRAP. The ends lost 4 bases at V and 4 bases at J; junction bases unmatched: 8. Sample: PBMCs or T cells enriched from blood (not recorded which). The V and J genes are TRBV12-5 and TRBJ1-1; 8 positions match TRBD1. This clonotype was obtained from a man in his forties or fifties who had recovered from COVID-19. The CDR3 DNA is TGTGCTAGTGGTTATACAACCGGGACAGGCACTGAAGCTTTCTTT. It encodes CASGYTTGTGTEAFF. Based on the CDR3 plus reference TRBV12-5 and TRBJ1-1, the full variable domain is DARVTQTPRHKVTEMGQEVTMRCQPILGHNTVFWYRQTMMQGLELLAYFRNRAPLDDSGMPKDRFSAEMPDATLATLKIQPSEPRDSAVYFCASGYTTGTGTEAFFGQGTRLTVV.